This T cell receptor beta chain comes out of a study of metastatic and nonmetastatic thyroid tumors. Study findings and constraints: The study reportedly found significantly higher TCR beta diversity in malignant thyroid tumors than benign nodules, in blood and tumor.

This clone appeared many times. Its antigen is not identified. No patient received treatment before thyroid surgery. This CDR3 spans 14 amino acids. Germline CDR1 reads KGHSH; CDR2 reads LQKENI. V lost 8 bases, J lost 4 bases, and 18 bases lay in between. As handled by the study authors: Variation in CDR3 across clinicopathological groups served as the basis for constructing a distant-metastasis classifier in papillary thyroid cancer. TCRdb re-clonotyped the PCR reads via MiXCR. TCRdb, not the authors, supplied the V and J calls. The sample shows around 26,000 clones, 3.5% to 4% of them seen only once. The sequenced sample consisted of blood. This rearrangement joins TRBV18 to TRBJ2-7; TRBD2 is a possible D gene (5 bases). The sequence was obtained from a male donor with papillary thyroid cancer or a benign thyroid nodule (not recorded which). Some clones in this sample may be carry-over from other donors' samples. The CDR3 spells CASRSIGETYEQYF. As DNA, the CDR3 is TGTGCCAGCCGTTCCATCGGGGAAACTTACGAGCAGTACTTC.